This TCR beta chain was documented in a study of blood T cell repertoires in COVID-19. Trimming shortened V by 7 bases and J by 6 bases, and 10 bases separated the two germline ends. This CDR3 has 12 amino acids. Germline-derived CDR1 and CDR2 are MDHEN and SYDVKM. Seattle researchers signed up patients amid active infection and tracked them longitudinally. TCRdb keeps only in-frame clones here, not all; method: immunoSEQ multiplex PCR. The sample includes about 270,000 clones, around 88% of them seen just once. This TCR came from a woman older than 75 with COVID-19, enrolled during active disease. The gene calls are TRBV28 and TRBJ1-5; weak D call: TRBD1 (5 bases). The sequencing sample was made of peripheral blood. DNA for the CDR3: TGTGCCAGCACCTCGGGGGGTCAGCCCCAGCATTTT. This sequence encodes CASTSGGQPQHF.